This paragraph reports one T cell receptor (beta chain). This sample was taken from a study of blood T cell repertoires in COVID-19. Study background: Acute and convalescent COVID-19 samples came from the United States, Italy and Spain.

J lost 2 bases, V lost 4 bases, and 6 bases had no gene match. The CDR3 contains 16 residues. Germline V lookup: CDR1 SGHTA, CDR2 FQGTGA. The assay was immunoSEQ multiplex PCR, and TCRdb's table has in-frame clones only and misses some. The sample shows some 50,000 clones, over 70% of them seen only once. The receptor comes from a human donor in a cohort sampled during active COVID-19. The V and J genes are TRBV7-3 and TRBJ2-1, with 9 bases that match TRBD2. The sample taken for sequencing was peripheral blood. CDR3 bases: TGTGCCAGCAGCTCGCACAGGACTAGCGCCTACAATGAGCAGTTCTTC. The encoded protein is CASSSHRTSAYNEQFF. Using reference TRBV7-3 and TRBJ2-1 for the parts outside the CDR3, the full variable domain is GAGVSQTPSNKVTEKGKYVELRCDPISGHTALYWYRQSLGQGPEFLIYFQGTGAADDSGLPNDRFFAVRPEGSVSTLKIQRTERGDSAVYLCASSSHRTSAYNEQFFGPGTRLTVL.